The clone carrying this TCR beta chain has only a few counts. What it binds is unknown. Alongside a J-beta primer mix, a sample-barcoded 5' primer served in a second PCR lasting roughly 7 to 11 cycles. Paired-end reads containing CDR3 totaled no fewer than 3 million for each sample. TCRdb reprocessed the 5' RACE reads via MiXCR and lists one record per CDR3 protein. The profile shows about 1,400,000 distinct CDR3 sequences, roughly 40% of them singletons. The sample is drawn from a study of blood T cells in healthy people across ages. Study-level points and caveats: Older age went with lower TCR beta diversity per million T cells, in a roughly linear way. Fewer expanded clones and more diversity marked long-lived versus aged donors.

This receptor was identified in a woman under 30 in good health. Sequencing was carried out using blood.

CDR3 protein: CASSLQGNQETQYF. CDR3 DNA sequence: TGTGCCAGCAGCTTACAGGGGAACCAAGAGACCCAGTACTTC. This chain connects TRBV5-6 to TRBJ2-5; 7 nucleotides align to TRBD1. V was pared by 2 bases and J by 0 bases, with 1 base of the junction left unmatched. This CDR3 region has 14 residues. In germline, CDR1 is SGHDT, CDR2 YYEEEE.